This T cell receptor beta chain was identified in a study of T cell repertoires in cytomegalovirus infection. Notes on this clonotype: Its target is not known.

A single record per CDR3 protein comes from TCRdb applying MiXCR to the reads. The table has some 400,000 distinct CDR3 sequences, 15% to 20% seen once. V lost 1 base, J lost 0 bases, and 25 bases lay in between. Germline V gene lookup returns CDR1 KGHSH and CDR2 LQKENI. The length of the CDR3 is 21 residues. Broader study findings: Identification of carriers of CMV plus the relevant HLA was performed using cumulative public TCR beta family frequency. Within the response measured ex vivo, HLA-C-restricted CMV-specific TCR beta clonotypes were dominant.

Sequenced sample: PBMCs. This chain joins TRBV18 and TRBJ2-4; D might be TRBD2 (6 bases). The receptor was derived from a human donor in good health (CMV status not recorded). Some clones in this sample may be carry-over from other donors' samples. The CDR3 DNA is TGTGCCAGCTCACCACTAAACGCCGGGACTGGCGATGTCCTAGCCAAAAACATTCAGTACTTC. This gives the protein CASSPLNAGTGDVLAKNIQYF.